This TCR beta chain is drawn from a study of blood T cell repertoires in COVID-19. Across the study: COVID-19 samples, acute and convalescent, were from the United States, Italy and Spain.

Germline V lookup: CDR1 SNHLY, CDR2 FYNNEI. The germline V and J ends were trimmed by 8 bases and 6 bases, with 10 bases remaining between them. CDR3 size: 12 residues. In this sample, this clone turned up once. The age range of participants was about 18 to 90 years, with residence in fewer than 25 US areas. Participant-reported clinical history was the basis for cohort assignment. Study processing details: Amplification of reference gene primers provided the estimated nucleated cell counts. Sequenced by immunoSEQ multiplex PCR; TCRdb stores in-frame clones only, minus some. The V and J calls and the clone size are those of that table, but D and trimming were determined from the DNA. The sample has 150,000 to 200,000 clones, roughly 90% seen once.

The sample consisted of PBMCs or T cells enriched from blood (not recorded which). The source of this sequence is a woman between 18 and 29 years old who had recovered from COVID-19. This sequence joins TRBV2 and TRBJ2-2, with D unclear. CDR3 region: CASWLGAGELFF. Here the CDR3 DNA reads TGTGCCAGCTGGTTGGGCGCCGGGGAGCTGTTTTTT. The whole variable domain, filled in from reference TRBV2 and TRBJ2-2, reads EPEVTQTPSHQVTQMGQEVILRCVPISNHLYFYWYRQILGQKVEFLVSFYNNEISEKSEIFDDQFSVERPDGSNFTLKIRSTKLEDSAMYFCASWLGAGELFFGEGSRLTVL.